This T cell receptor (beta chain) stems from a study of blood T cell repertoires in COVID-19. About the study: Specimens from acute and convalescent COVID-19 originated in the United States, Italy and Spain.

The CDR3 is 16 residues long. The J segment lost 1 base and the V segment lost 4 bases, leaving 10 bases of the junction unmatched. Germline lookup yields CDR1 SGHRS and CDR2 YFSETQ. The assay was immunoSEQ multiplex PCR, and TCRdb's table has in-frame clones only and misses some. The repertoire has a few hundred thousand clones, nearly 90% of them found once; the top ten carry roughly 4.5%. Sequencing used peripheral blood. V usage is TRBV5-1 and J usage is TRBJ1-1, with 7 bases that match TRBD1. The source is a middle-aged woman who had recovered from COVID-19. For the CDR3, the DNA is TGCGCCAGCAGCCCCCGGCCAGGGGGAGAGAACACTGAAGCTTTCTTT. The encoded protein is CASSPRPGGENTEAFF.